One and the same sample provided the 20 T cell receptor beta chains below, sequenced in a study of blood T cell repertoires in COVID-19. Using immunoSEQ multiplex PCR, the repertoire was profiled, and TCRdb retains in-frame clones only, with some absent. In the table there are about 200,000 clones, about 79% of which are singletons. Sequencing was done on a sample of peripheral blood. The origin of the receptors is a human donor in a cohort sampled during active COVID-19.

This clone has just one count. V is TRBV29-1 and J is TRBJ2-2; 7 positions match TRBD2. Germline assignment: CDR1 SQVTM and CDR2 ANQGSEA. The CDR3 covers 13 residues. Unmatched junction bases numbered 6, after V lost 5 bases and J lost 6 bases. The CDR3 is CSVREGPPGELFF. The CDR3, as DNA: TGCAGCGTTAGGGAGGGGCCTCCCGGGGAGCTGTTTTTT.

The V and J genes are TRBV28 and TRBJ2-7; D might be TRBD2 (6 bases). The length of the CDR3 is 15 residues. The germline V gene has CDR1 MDHEN and CDR2 SYDVKM. V lost 5 bases to trimming and J lost 5 bases, with 19 bases between them. The CDR3 sequence: CASSPSAQTRNEQYF. CDR3 in DNA: TGTGCCAGCAGTCCCTCTGCCCAGACTAGAAACGAGCAGTACTTC.

This clone came up once. J is TRBJ1-5 and V is TRBV4-1; D ambiguous. Germline V lookup: CDR1 MGHRA, CDR2 YSYEKL. The CDR3 sequence is 16 residues long. Trimming stripped 4 bases from V and 0 bases from J, with 13 bases between. In DNA, the CDR3 is TGCGCCAGCAGCCCACTCCCCGTTGGTAGCAATCAGCCCCAGCATTTT. This translates into CASSPLPVGSNQPQHF.

This clone turned up a few times. DNA for the CDR3: TGTGCCAGCAGCTCCCGGGGGGGGAGCAATCAGCCCCAGCATTTT. Translating gives CASSSRGGSNQPQHF. V gene TRBV3-1 (or the pseudogene TRBV3-2) combines with J gene TRBJ1-5; tentative D call: TRBD1 (5 bases). V was trimmed by 5 bases and J by 1 base, leaving 12 bases between them. CDR1 is LGHDT, CDR2 YNNKEL, per germline (reference sequence). This CDR3 is 15 amino acids long.

This clone was counted once. CDR3 bases: TGCGCCAGCAGCCAAGAGCTTTTAGCGGGAGAATGGGACGAGCAGTACTTC. Its protein is CASSQELLAGEWDEQYF. The chain carries TRBV4-1 and TRBJ2-7, with 9 positions matching TRBD2. Germline CDR1 MGHRA, CDR2 YSYEKL. The V and J ends lost 0 bases and 5 bases, in that order; junction bases with no gene match: 11. The CDR3 has 17 amino acids.

V is TRBV5-1 and J is TRBJ1-2, with D possibly matching TRBD1 (6 bases). The V gene lost 4 bases and the J gene lost 8 bases, with 12 bases spanning the gap. There are 12 residues in the CDR3. Germline CDR1 is SGHRS and CDR2 is YFSETQ. CDR3 in DNA: TGCGCCAGCAGCACAGGACAGAGCGGCTACACCTTC. Translated, it gives CASSTGQSGYTF.

This clone was seen at least ten times. The CDR3 is CASSVTSGSGNEQFF. The CDR3 nucleotides are TGTGCCAGTAGTGTCACTAGCGGGAGTGGGAATGAGCAGTTCTTC. The chain uses TRBV19 and TRBJ2-1, with 11 bases identical to TRBD2. Germline CDR1 reads LNHDA; CDR2 reads SQIVND (reference sequence). The CDR3 sequence is 15 residues long. Trimming cost V 5 bases and J 7 bases; bases outside gene matches: 7.

The chain uses TRBV18 and TRBJ2-7; D not certain. V lost 3 bases, J lost 4 bases, and 10 bases lay in between. CDR1 is KGHSH and CDR2 is LQKENI in the germline V gene. The CDR3 is made up of 13 amino acids. CDR3 DNA sequence: TGTGCCAGCTCACCCCAGGTAGTTTACGAGCAGTACTTC. Residues: CASSPQVVYEQYF.

This clone appeared a single time. V is TRBV9 and J is TRBJ2-1; 8 bases align to TRBD2. From germline, CDR1 is SGDLS and CDR2 YYNGEE. This CDR3 has 14 residues. With V trimmed by 3 bases and J by 4 bases, 3 bases remained unmatched. CDR3 nucleotide sequence: TGTGCCAGCAGCGAGGGACTAGGTTACAATGAGCAGTTCTTC. It specifies CASSEGLGYNEQFF.

In nucleotides, the CDR3 is TGTGCCAGCAGAAAACTAGCGGGAGTTAGAGAGACCCAGTACTTC. It translates to CASRKLAGVRETQYF. The chain is built from TRBV3-1 (or the pseudogene TRBV3-2) and TRBJ2-5, with TRBD2 matching 11 bases. With V trimmed by 6 bases and J by 4 bases, 7 bases remained unmatched. The CDR3 contains 15 residues. CDR1 is LGHDT, CDR2 YNNKEL, per germline (reference sequence).

J is TRBJ2-7 and V is TRBV7-9; tentative D call: TRBD1 (6 bases). The length of the CDR3 is 13 residues. The V end lost 1 base, the J end lost 5 bases, and 9 bases lay between the germline ends. Germline V CDR1 and CDR2: SEHNR, FQNEAQ (reference sequence). The CDR3 sequence is CASSLVPGDEQYF. The DNA of the CDR3 is TGTGCCAGCAGCTTAGTCCCAGGGGACGAGCAGTACTTC.

V and J are TRBV7-2 and TRBJ2-1; 12 nucleotides match TRBD2. Trimming took 1 base from V and 9 from J; bases not matched to a gene: 7. Germline assignment: CDR1 SGHTA and CDR2 FQGNSA. This CDR3 contains 16 residues. The CDR3 DNA sequence: TGTGCCAGCAGCTTAGAACTAGCGGGAGGTGGTGGTGAGCAGTTCTTC. Translation gives CASSLELAGGGGEQFF. The variable domain in full, with the rest retrieved from reference TRBV7-2 and TRBJ2-1, is GAGVSQSPSNKVTEKGKDVELRCDPISGHTALYWYRQSLGQGLEFLIYFQGNSAPDKSGLPSDRFSAERTGGSVSTLTIQRTQQEDSAVYLCASSLELAGGGGEQFFGPGTRLTVL.

The rearrangement links TRBV5-1 to TRBJ2-5; tentatively, D is TRBD1 (5 bases). Germline loops: CDR1 SGHRS, CDR2 YFSETQ. The germline V and J ends were trimmed by 4 bases and 2 bases, with 12 bases remaining between them. The CDR3 covers 14 residues. CDR3 sequence reads: CASSPLQGQETQYF. Written as DNA, the CDR3 is TGCGCCAGCAGCCCTCTGCAGGGTCAAGAGACCCAGTACTTC.

The rearrangement links TRBV4-1 to TRBJ1-6; possibly TRBD1 for D (6 bases). V was trimmed by 4 bases and J by 8 bases, leaving 15 bases between them. The CDR3 covers 15 residues. Germline V gene data show CDR1 as MGHRA and CDR2 as YSYEKL. CDR3 loop: CASSPGESEDSPLHF. CDR3 coding DNA: TGCGCCAGCAGCCCAGGGGAGTCCGAGGATTCACCCCTCCACTTT.

The CDR3 bases are TGTGCCACCAGCATTACGGACTGGCGTTCAGATACGCAGTATTTT. Amino acids: CATSITDWRSDTQYF. V and J are TRBV15 and TRBJ2-3, with D perhaps TRBD2 (5 bases). CDR3 length: 15 residues. Germline lookup yields CDR1 LNHNV and CDR2 YYDKDF (reference sequence). Between the trimmed V and J ends, which lost 4 bases and 4 bases, there was a span of 15 bases. The complete variable domain, with remaining parts taken from reference TRBV15 and TRBJ2-3, reads DAMVIQNPRYQVTQFGKPVTLSCSQTLNHNVMYWYQQKSSQAPKLLFHYYDKDFNNEADTPDNFQSRRPNTSFCFLDIRSPGLGDTAMYLCATSITDWRSDTQYFGPGTRLTVL.

The V and J genes are TRBV6-5 and TRBJ2-3; D gene uncertain. Germline values: CDR1 MNHEY, CDR2 SVGAGI. The V gene lost 0 bases and the J gene lost 9 bases, with 13 bases spanning the gap. The CDR3 has 14 amino acids. As DNA, the CDR3 is TGTGCCAGCAGTTACTCGAGTTATGAATCCACGCAGTATTTT. Its protein is CASSYSSYESTQYF.

In this sample, this clone turned up many times. The V and J genes are TRBV6-6 and TRBJ2-7, with D possibly TRBD1 on 6 matching bases. V lost 8 bases to trimming and J lost 1 base, with 12 bases between them. CDR1 MNHNY and CDR2 SVGAGI come from the germline V gene (reference sequence). There are 13 residues in the CDR3. The CDR3 region is CASGNQGSYEQYF. CDR3 DNA sequence: TGTGCCAGCGGAAACCAGGGGTCCTACGAGCAGTACTTC.

This clone appeared many times. This sequence joins TRBV19 and TRBJ2-2, with 9 bases lining up with TRBD1. With 4 bases clipped from V and 6 bases from J, the junction kept 6 bases outside the gene matches. The CDR3 length is 15 residues. The germline gives CDR1 LNHDA, CDR2 SQIVND (reference sequence). CDR3 loop: CASSRQGGAAGELFF. The CDR3 bases are TGTGCCAGTAGTAGACAGGGGGGTGCCGCCGGGGAGCTGTTTTTT. Looking up the rest from reference TRBV19 and TRBJ2-2 gives the full variable domain: DGGITQSPKYLFRKEGQNVTLSCEQNLNHDAMYWYRQDPGQGLRLIYYSQIVNDFQKGDIAEGYSVSREKKESFPLTVTSAQKNPTAFYLCASSRQGGAAGELFFGEGSRLTVL.

The rearrangement joins TRBV19 to TRBJ2-6, with D maybe TRBD2 (5 bases). Germline V gives CDR1 LNHDA, CDR2 SQIVND (reference sequence). V was shortened by 9 bases and J by 0 bases, with 18 bases between the two germline ends. The CDR3 spans 17 residues. Here the CDR3 DNA reads TGTGCCAGCAGATTACCGGGGAAATCCTCTGGGGCCAACGTCCTGACTTTC. Translated: CASRLPGKSSGANVLTF.

This chain connects TRBV7-2 to TRBJ1-2; TRBD1 agrees at 7 bases. V was pared by 1 base and J by 2 bases, with 1 base of the junction left unmatched. There are 14 residues in the CDR3. Germline V gene lookup returns CDR1 SGHTA and CDR2 FQGNSA. DNA of the CDR3: TGTGCCAGCAGCTTAGTACAGGGGAACTATGGCTACACCTTC. As protein: CASSLVQGNYGYTF.